Sequencing of this T cell receptor beta chain was carried out in a study of T cell responses to AZD1222 COVID-19 vaccine. Study information: It was second doses at about 4 or about 12 weeks that were pooled. Overall study results and limits: Reportedly, nearly half the spike-specific TCRs target unmutated variant regions. At 160-218 and 743-854, vaccine-associated CD4 TCRs were dominant, and they spanned spike. A mostly white British donor set with more females was recruited, and clonal diversity was possibly underestimated.

As concerns this clone: Its antigen is currently unknown.

The V gene's germline CDR1 is SGHRS and CDR2 YFSETQ. The CDR3 is 15 residues long. Trimming pared 0 bases from V and 4 bases from J, leaving 13 bases between. TCRdb keeps only in-frame clones here, not all; method: immunoSEQ multiplex PCR. The sample comprises 150,000 to 200,000 clones, 88% of which are singletons, and more than 7% rests with the top ten. The origin of this receptor is an adult in good health. Here the sequenced sample was peripheral blood, taken on day 0 of AZD1222 vaccination. The rearrangement links TRBV5-1 to TRBJ1-2, with D possibly TRBD1 on 5 matching bases. The CDR3 nucleotides read TGCGCCAGCAGCTTGGACGCAGGGAAAGCCTATGGCTACACCTTC. This gives the protein CASSLDAGKAYGYTF.